Listed below are T cell receptor beta chains from one sample, sequenced in a study of cytomegalovirus exposure and HLA in healthy donors. TCRdb's copy holds only in-frame clones and misses some; the assay was immunoSEQ multiplex PCR. Of about 150,000 clones listed, more than 60% are singletons. The specimen sequenced was PBMCs. These receptors came from a man aged 18-30 years in good health and CMV-seropositive. Both conserved end residues are part of each CDR3. D genes are given only for firm matches. Only some rows state a clone size, as once, few, many or a class for expanded clones.

J gene,D gene,clone size,V gene,CDR3 length,CDR3 DNA,CDR3 protein
TRBJ2-3,TRBD1,.,TRBV6-4,14,TGTGCCAGCAGTGACGGGACAGACACAGATACGCAGTATTTT,CASSDGTDTDTQYF
TRBJ1-4,.,.,TRBV7-2,15,TGTGCCAGCAGCCAAATAACCGGGGGTAATGAAAAACTGTTTTTT,CASSQITGGNEKLFF
TRBJ2-7,.,few,TRBV28,14,TGTGCCAGCAGAACCCTAGCGCTGCCCTACGAGCAGTACTTC,CASRTLALPYEQYF
TRBJ2-1,.,once,TRBV5-1,15,TGCGCCAGCAGCTTGAACGGGCGAGACGGGGATGAGCAGTTCTTC,CASSLNGRDGDEQFF
TRBJ1-1,.,once,TRBV2,14,TGTGCCAGCAGTGAAGGGACAGAGAACACTGAAGCTTTCTTT,CASSEGTENTEAFF
TRBJ1-2,.,.,TRBV2,14,TGTGCCAGCACGTCCTCGCTCCAGGGCTATGGCTACACCTTC,CASTSSLQGYGYTF
TRBJ1-5,.,.,TRBV30,17,TGTGCCTGGAGTGTAAATTTGAACAGGGCTAGCAATCAGCCCCAGCATTTT,CAWSVNLNRASNQPQHF
TRBJ2-1,TRBD2,.,TRBV7-7,13,TGTGCCAGCAGCCTAGCGGGAGGCAATGAGCAGTTCTTC,CASSLAGGNEQFF
TRBJ1-3,TRBD1,.,TRBV2,14,TGTGCCAGCAGCTTATCAGGGGGCTTAAACACCATATATTTT,CASSLSGGLNTIYF
TRBJ1-1,.,.,TRBV30,15,TGTGCCTGGAGTGTGGGGGGGGCGGTGAACACTGAAGCTTTCTTT,CAWSVGGAVNTEAFF
TRBJ2-7,TRBD1,.,TRBV5-6,15,TGTGCCAGCAGCATAGGACAGGGGCCTTTCTACGAGCAGTACTTC,CASSIGQGPFYEQYF
TRBJ2-5,.,few,TRBV19,16,TGTGCCAGTAGTATAGGGGGCCAGAGGAGTCGAGAGACCCAGTACTTC,CASSIGGQRSRETQYF
TRBJ1-1,.,.,TRBV19,13,TGTGCCAGTAGTCCTTGGAGGACAGTTGAAGCTTTCTTT,CASSPWRTVEAFF
TRBJ1-1,TRBD1,.,TRBV28,16,TGTGCCAGCAGTTTATGGGGAATGGGCAGGGGGCGTGAAGCTTTCTTT,CASSLWGMGRGREAFF
TRBJ1-1,TRBD1,.,TRBV7-2,15,TGTGCCAGCAGCGCTCCGGGACAGGTAAACACTGAAGCTTTCTTT,CASSAPGQVNTEAFF
TRBJ1-4,.,few,TRBV6-1,16,TGTGCCAGCAGTGAAGCGCTTACTCACCCCAATGAAAAACTGTTTTTT,CASSEALTHPNEKLFF
TRBJ2-3,TRBD2,.,TRBV9,19,TGTGCCAGCAGCGTAAGCTCGCGGGGACTAGCGGGAAGCACAGATACGCAGTATTTT,CASSVSSRGLAGSTDTQYF
TRBJ2-7,.,.,TRBV5-1,12,TGCGCCAGCAGCTTGCCCGGCTACGAGCAGTACTTC,CASSLPGYEQYF
TRBJ1-1,.,.,TRBV7-9,13,TGTGCCAGCAGTAGCAGGGGACCTTGTGAAGCTTTCTTT,CASSSRGPCEAFF
TRBJ2-5,TRBD2,.,TRBV2,17,TGTGCCAGCAGTTTCCATCTACCGGCTAGCGGGAATGAGACCCAGTACTTC,CASSFHLPASGNETQYF
TRBJ1-1,.,.,TRBV6-5,14,TGTGCCAGCAGTAGAGACGGGTCCGGCACTGAAGCTTTCTTT,CASSRDGSGTEAFF
TRBJ2-3,.,.,TRBV6-5,12,TGTGCCAGCAGTGAGGGTGGCGATACGCAGTATTTT,CASSEGGDTQYF
TRBJ1-6,TRBD1,.,TRBV30,18,TGTGCCTGGAGTGTATGGGGACAGGGGGCTCTGCGTAATTCACCCCTCCACTTT,CAWSVWGQGALRNSPLHF
TRBJ2-3,.,.,TRBV5-5,14,TGTGCCAGCAGAGAGGAGTGGAGCACAGATACGCAGTATTTT,CASREEWSTDTQYF
TRBJ1-3,.,.,TRBV5-4,17,TGTGCCAGCAGCTTGGGTTCAGGGCTGAGTTCTGGAAACACCATATATTTT,CASSLGSGLSSGNTIYF
TRBJ1-5,TRBD1,.,TRBV28,13,TGTGCCAGCACCTCACAGGGGATTCAGCCCCAGCATTTT,CASTSQGIQPQHF
TRBJ2-1,.,.,TRBV19,15,TGTGCCAGTAGTTTGGGTGTAGGAGAGTACAATGAGCAGTTCTTC,CASSLGVGEYNEQFF
TRBJ2-1,TRBD2,.,TRBV30,14,TGTGCCTGGACACCGGGACTAGCGGGCAATGAGCAGTTCTTC,CAWTPGLAGNEQFF
TRBJ1-6,.,.,TRBV6-5,14,TGTGCCAGCCGGGTCGGGCGGGCGAATTCACCCCTCCACTTT,CASRVGRANSPLHF
TRBJ2-1,TRBD2,.,TRBV27,19,TGTGCCAGCAGTTTATTCGGACTAGCGGGAGGGGATTACTACAATGAGCAGTTCTTC,CASSLFGLAGGDYYNEQFF
TRBJ1-1,TRBD1,.,TRBV5-1,14,TGCGCCAGCAGTGCCGGGACAGGGGGAACTGAAGCTTTCTTT,CASSAGTGGTEAFF
TRBJ2-4,.,.,TRBV21-1,16,TGTGCCAGCAGCAAGCCGACAGGACTAGCCAAAAACATTCAGTACTTC,CASSKPTGLAKNIQYF
TRBJ1-1,.,.,TRBV19,14,TGTGCCAGTAGTATGTTACAGGGTGCCACTGAAGCTTTCTTT,CASSMLQGATEAFF
TRBJ2-1,TRBD2,.,TRBV5-6,15,TGTGCCAGCAGCACACTAGCGGGAGAATACAATGAGCAGTTCTTC,CASSTLAGEYNEQFF
TRBJ2-3,.,.,TRBV14,15,TGTGCCAGCAGCCAAGAGGACAGTCGTACAGATACGCAGTATTTT,CASSQEDSRTDTQYF
TRBJ2-3,.,.,TRBV6-5,14,TGTGCCAGCAGTTACCGGGTAGCGACAGATACGCAGTATTTT,CASSYRVATDTQYF
TRBJ2-7,.,.,TRBV5-3,14,TGTGCCAGAAGCTTGGGGCTAGTTGACTACGAGCAGTACTTC,CARSLGLVDYEQYF
TRBJ2-2,TRBD1,.,TRBV4-1,18,TGCGCCAGCAGCCAAGGGCCTTCATTAGGACAGGGAGCCGGGGAGCTGTTTTTT,CASSQGPSLGQGAGELFF
TRBJ2-1,TRBD2,.,TRBV13,17,TGTGCCAGCAGCTTATATCATGGGACTAGCGACGGAAATGAGCAGTTCTTC,CASSLYHGTSDGNEQFF
TRBJ2-7,.,few,TRBV2,15,TGTGCCAGCAGTGAGCCTCAAACTAACGAGTACGAGCAGTACTTC,CASSEPQTNEYEQYF
TRBJ2-1,.,.,TRBV9,17,TGTGCCAGCAGCCCTGGGAGCGGGTCAAGCTCCTACAATGAGCAGTTCTTC,CASSPGSGSSSYNEQFF
TRBJ1-2,.,.,TRBV29-1,12,TGCAGCGTTGAAGAACGACAGTGGGGCTACACCTTC,CSVEERQWGYTF
TRBJ2-7,TRBD2,once,TRBV6-1,15,TGTGCCAGCAGGGCCGGGGTTGCGGGAGGGGACGAGCAGTACTTC,CASRAGVAGGDEQYF
TRBJ1-4,.,.,TRBV27,14,TGTGCCAGCAGTTTTCAGGGGCCTAATGAAAAACTGTTTTTT,CASSFQGPNEKLFF
TRBJ2-5,.,once,TRBV6-5,15,TGTGCCAGCAGTCCGAGCGGCTTCCAGGGGGAGACCCAGTACTTC,CASSPSGFQGETQYF
TRBJ1-1,.,.,TRBV27,12,TGTGCCAGCAGTTTCAGGGGAACTGAAGCTTTCTTT,CASSFRGTEAFF
TRBJ2-5,TRBD1,once,TRBV9,15,TGTGCCAGCAGCGTAGATGGGACAGCCTCTGGGACCCAGTACTTC,CASSVDGTASGTQYF
TRBJ1-1,.,.,TRBV7-9,15,TGTGCCAGCAGCTGGTCACAGGGTCGGAACACTGAAGCTTTCTTT,CASSWSQGRNTEAFF